A single sample is the source of the 11 T cell receptor beta chains below, sequenced in a study of blood T cell repertoires in COVID-19. Produced via immunoSEQ multiplex PCR; TCRdb's table is partial and in-frame only. The repertoire has 200,000 to 250,000 clones, approximately 80% of them found once; the top ten carry approximately 2%. The sample comprised PBMCs or T cells enriched from blood (not recorded which). Receptor source: a man aged 60-69 years who had recovered from COVID-19.

The chain carries TRBV7-9 and TRBJ2-2; D may be TRBD1 (6 bases). V was shortened by 2 bases and J by 3 bases, with 10 bases between the two germline ends. Germline-derived CDR1 and CDR2 are SEHNR and FQNEAQ (reference sequence). This CDR3 is built from 15 residues. The CDR3 bases are TGTGCCAGCAGCTTACCCAGGGGAGACACCGGGGAGCTGTTTTTT. Its protein is CASSLPRGDTGELFF.

This chain joins TRBV14 and TRBJ1-1; no reliable D call. Germline V CDR1 and CDR2: SGHDN, FVKESK. With 0 bases removed from V and 4 bases from J, the gap between germline ends came to 12 bases. This CDR3 has 15 residues. The chain's CDR3 is CASSQDSLVVTEAFF. In nucleotides, the CDR3 is TGTGCCAGCAGCCAAGATTCACTAGTCGTCACTGAAGCTTTCTTT.

The CDR3 loop is CASSLVGQLNTEAFF. CDR3 nucleotides: TGCGCCAGCAGCTTGGTTGGACAGTTGAACACTGAAGCTTTCTTT. The J gene is TRBJ1-1, the V gene TRBV5-1; D is perhaps TRBD1 (6 bases). Germline lookup yields CDR1 SGHRS and CDR2 YFSETQ. This CDR3 region has 15 residues. V was cut by 0 bases and J by 0 bases, with 9 bases left in between.

The V and J genes are TRBV6-6 and TRBJ1-5, with D possibly matching TRBD1 (6 bases). The ends were cut back, 8 bases at V and 0 bases at J, with 11 bases in the middle. The length of the CDR3 is 14 residues. Germline V gives CDR1 MNHNY, CDR2 SVGAGI (reference sequence). CDR3 sequence reads: CASRTEISNQPQHF. The CDR3 coding sequence is TGTGCCAGCCGGACAGAGATTAGCAATCAGCCCCAGCATTTT.

This chain uses TRBV7-8 with TRBJ1-6; possibly TRBD1 for D (6 bases). Trimming left V 8 bases short and J 10 bases short, with 18 bases between. CDR1 SGHVS and CDR2 FQNEAQ come from the germline V gene. The CDR3 is 14 amino acids. The CDR3 nucleotides read TGTGCCAGCTGCTGGGCGGGGGCTGGATCACCCCTCCACTTT. Encoded protein: CASCWAGAGSPLHF. Variable domain in full (rest from reference TRBV7-8 and TRBJ1-6): GAGVSQSPRYKVAKRGQDVALRCDPISGHVSLFWYQQALGQGPEFLTYFQNEAQLDKSGLPSDRFFAERPEGSVSTLKIQRTQQEDSAVYLCASCWAGAGSPLHFGNGTRLTVT.

V usage is TRBV10-3 and J usage is TRBJ2-1; TRBD2 matches at 7 bases. V lost 7 bases, J lost 5 bases, and 14 bases stayed unmatched. This CDR3 has 16 residues. Germline V gives CDR1 ENHRY, CDR2 SYGVKD. CDR3 sequence (DNA): TGTGCCATCACCCCCAGAGGACTAGTCGAAAACAATGAGCAGTTCTTC. It is translated as CAITPRGLVENNEQFF.

This sequence joins TRBV4-3 and TRBJ1-2; TRBD1 might be the D (5 bases). The germline V gene has CDR1 LGHNA and CDR2 YSLEER. The V and J ends lost 2 bases and 2 bases respectively, with 12 bases between them. CDR3 size: 15 residues. CDR3 loop: CASSQRVGQNYGYTF. CDR3 bases: TGCGCCAGCAGCCAACGGGTGGGGCAAAACTATGGCTACACCTTC.

The chain combines TRBV3-1 (or the pseudogene TRBV3-2) with TRBJ2-3, with 14 bases fitting TRBD2. CDR1 is LGHDT, CDR2 YNNKEL, per germline (reference sequence). V shed 2 bases, J shed 3 bases, and the junction held 16 bases outside the gene matches. The length of the CDR3 is 21 residues. The CDR3 region has the DNA TGTGCCAGCAGCCAATATAAAAGGGGACGACTAGCGGGGGGGCAAACAGATACGCAGTATTTT. This encodes CASSQYKRGRLAGGQTDTQYF.

The chain's CDR3 is CASSEEFSGTQYF. In DNA, the CDR3 is TGTGCCAGCAGTGAAGAGTTCAGCGGTACGCAGTATTTT. This chain connects TRBV6-4 to TRBJ2-3, with D perhaps matching TRBD2 (5 bases). This CDR3 region has 13 residues. V was cut by 3 bases and J by 8 bases, with 12 bases left in between. CDR1 and CDR2 (germline): MRHNA, SNTAGT.

J is TRBJ2-3 and V is TRBV18, with TRBD1 matching over 7 bases. V dropped 3 bases and J dropped 6; count of bases not matched to a gene: 3. From germline, CDR1 is KGHSH and CDR2 LQKENI. The CDR3 loop spans 13 amino acids. CDR3 protein: CASSPEGGDTQYF. The CDR3 DNA is TGTGCCAGCTCACCGGAAGGGGGCGATACGCAGTATTTT.

The chain links TRBV6-2 or TRBV6-3 to TRBJ1-2; no reliable D call. The CDR3 sequence is 12 residues long. The germline gives CDR1 MNHEY, CDR2 SVGEGT. Trimming left V 2 bases short and J 3 bases short, with 4 bases between. The CDR3 DNA reads as TGTGCCAGCAGTTACATCGACTATGGCTACACCTTC. This translates into CASSYIDYGYTF.